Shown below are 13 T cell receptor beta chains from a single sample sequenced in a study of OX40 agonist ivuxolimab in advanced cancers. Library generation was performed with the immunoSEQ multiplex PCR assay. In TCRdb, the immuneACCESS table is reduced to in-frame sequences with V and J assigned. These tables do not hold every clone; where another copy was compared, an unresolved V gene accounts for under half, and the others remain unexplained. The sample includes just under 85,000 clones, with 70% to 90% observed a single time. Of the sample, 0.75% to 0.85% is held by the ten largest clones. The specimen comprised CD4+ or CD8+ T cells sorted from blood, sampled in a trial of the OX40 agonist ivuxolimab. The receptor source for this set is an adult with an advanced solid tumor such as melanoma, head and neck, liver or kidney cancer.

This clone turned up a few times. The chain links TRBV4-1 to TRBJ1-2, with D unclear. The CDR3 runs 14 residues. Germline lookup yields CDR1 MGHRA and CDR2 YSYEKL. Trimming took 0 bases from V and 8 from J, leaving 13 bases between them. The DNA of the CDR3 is TGCGCCAGCAGCCAAGATAATCGTGCGGAGGGCTACACCTTC. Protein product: CASSQDNRAEGYTF.

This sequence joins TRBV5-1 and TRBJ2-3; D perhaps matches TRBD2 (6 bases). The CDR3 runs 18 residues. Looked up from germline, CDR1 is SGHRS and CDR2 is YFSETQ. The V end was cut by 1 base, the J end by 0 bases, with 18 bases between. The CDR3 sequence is CASSLWGVGTASTDTQYF. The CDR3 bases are TGCGCCAGCAGCTTGTGGGGGGTCGGGACCGCCAGCACAGATACGCAGTATTTT.

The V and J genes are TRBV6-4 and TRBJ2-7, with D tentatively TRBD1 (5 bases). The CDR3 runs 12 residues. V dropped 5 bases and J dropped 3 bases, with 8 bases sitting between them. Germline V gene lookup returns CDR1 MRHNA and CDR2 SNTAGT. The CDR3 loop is CASSQDSYEQYF. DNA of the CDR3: TGTGCCAGCAGTCAAGACAGCTACGAGCAGTACTTC.

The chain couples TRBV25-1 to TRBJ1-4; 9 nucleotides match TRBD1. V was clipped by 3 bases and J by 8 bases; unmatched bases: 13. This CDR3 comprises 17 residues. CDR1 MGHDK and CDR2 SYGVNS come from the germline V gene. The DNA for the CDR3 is TGTGCCAGCAGTGAGGGAGACAGGGGGTTTTGGAAGGAAAAACTGTTTTTT. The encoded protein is CASSEGDRGFWKEKLFF.

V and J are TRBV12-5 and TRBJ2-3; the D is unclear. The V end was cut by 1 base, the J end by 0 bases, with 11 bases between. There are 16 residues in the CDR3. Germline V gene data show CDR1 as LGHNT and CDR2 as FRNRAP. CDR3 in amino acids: CASGLGAQQSTDTQYF. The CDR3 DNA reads TGTGCTAGTGGTTTGGGGGCCCAACAGAGCACAGATACGCAGTATTTT. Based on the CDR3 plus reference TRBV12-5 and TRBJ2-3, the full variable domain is DARVTQTPRHKVTEMGQEVTMRCQPILGHNTVFWYRQTMMQGLELLAYFRNRAPLDDSGMPKDRFSAEMPDATLATLKIQPSEPRDSAVYFCASGLGAQQSTDTQYFGPGTRLTVL.

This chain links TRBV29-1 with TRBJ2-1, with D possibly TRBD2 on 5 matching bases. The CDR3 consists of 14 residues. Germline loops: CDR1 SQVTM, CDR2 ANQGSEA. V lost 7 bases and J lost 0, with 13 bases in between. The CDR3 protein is CSALEGSSYNEQFF. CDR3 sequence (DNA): TGCAGCGCCCTCGAGGGAAGCTCCTACAATGAGCAGTTCTTC.

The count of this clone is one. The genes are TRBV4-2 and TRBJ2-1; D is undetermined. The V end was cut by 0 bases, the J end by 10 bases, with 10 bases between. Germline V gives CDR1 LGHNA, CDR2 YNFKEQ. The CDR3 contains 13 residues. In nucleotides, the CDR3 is TGTGCCAGCAGCCAAGATCTTGGCCGGGAGCAGTTCTTC. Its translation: CASSQDLGREQFF.

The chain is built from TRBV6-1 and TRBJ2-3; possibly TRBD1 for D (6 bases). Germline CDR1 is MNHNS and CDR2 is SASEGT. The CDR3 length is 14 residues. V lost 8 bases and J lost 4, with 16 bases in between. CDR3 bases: TGTGCCAGCCGGCAAGGGGGAGTCCCAGATACGCAGTATTTT. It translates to CASRQGGVPDTQYF.

CDR3 in DNA: TGTGCCAGCGGCCCATGGGGAGGGAAGGACGAAAAACTGTTTTTT. Its protein product is CASGPWGGKDEKLFF. V is TRBV27 and J is TRBJ1-4, with D uncertain. V lost 8 bases, J lost 8 bases, and 21 bases lay in between. The CDR3 length is 15 residues. Germline V gene lookup returns CDR1 MNHEY and CDR2 SMNVEV (reference sequence). Full variable domain (missing parts from reference TRBV27 and TRBJ1-4): EAQVTQNPRYLITVTGKKLTVTCSQNMNHEYMSWYRQDPGLGLRQIYYSMNVEVTDKGDVPEGYKVSRKEKRNFPLILESPSPNQTSLYFCASGPWGGKDEKLFFGSGTQLSVL.

CDR3 protein: CASSFKGTGANVLTF. CDR3 in DNA: TGTGCCAGCAGCTTCAAAGGGACTGGGGCCAACGTCCTGACTTTC. J is TRBJ2-6 and V is TRBV7-2; D not resolved. Trimming cost V 3 bases and J 2 bases, with 8 bases left between them. The CDR3 sequence is 15 residues long. CDR1 SGHTA and CDR2 FQGNSA come from the germline V gene.

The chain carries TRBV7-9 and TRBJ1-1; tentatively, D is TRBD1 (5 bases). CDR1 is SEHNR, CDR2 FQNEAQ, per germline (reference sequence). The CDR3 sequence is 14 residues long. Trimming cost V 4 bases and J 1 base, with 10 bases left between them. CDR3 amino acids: CASSSRGTNTEAFF. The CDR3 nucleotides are TGTGCCAGCAGCTCCCGGGGGACGAACACTGAAGCTTTCTTT.

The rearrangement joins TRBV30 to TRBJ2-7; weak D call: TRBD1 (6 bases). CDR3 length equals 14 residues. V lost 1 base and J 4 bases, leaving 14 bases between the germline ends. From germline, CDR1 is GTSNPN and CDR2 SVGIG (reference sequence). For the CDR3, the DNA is TGTGCCTGGAGTGATACAGGGTTTTATTACGAGCAGTACTTC. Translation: CAWSDTGFYYEQYF.

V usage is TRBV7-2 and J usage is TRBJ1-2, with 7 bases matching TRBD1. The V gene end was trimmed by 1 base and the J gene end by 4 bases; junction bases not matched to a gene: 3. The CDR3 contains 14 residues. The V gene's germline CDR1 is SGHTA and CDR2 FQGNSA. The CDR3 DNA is TGTGCCAGCAGCTTAGACAGGGGACCCTATGGCTACACCTTC. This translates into CASSLDRGPYGYTF.